Listed below are T cell receptor beta chains from one sample, sequenced in a study of T cells in Graves' hyperthyroidism and ophthalmopathy. TCRdb independently ran MiXCR on the multiplex PCR reads; one entry per CDR3 protein. This table holds about 420,000 distinct CDR3 sequences, 15% to 17% found once. The sequenced sample was blood. Every receptor here comes from a woman aged 18 to 35 with Graves' hyperthyroidism. Each CDR3 is given with its conserved first and last residue. The order of the fields is D gene, J gene, clone size, V gene, CDR3 protein, CDR3 DNA. D genes are given only for firm matches. Rows give clone size only sometimes, using once, few, many, or a class for an expanded clone.

TRBD2 | TRBJ2-1 | few | TRBV18 | CASSPPTSTSGAYNEQFF | TGTGCCAGCTCACCACCGACGTCGACTAGCGGCGCCTACAATGAGCAGTTCTTC
NA | TRBJ1-1 | many | TRBV5-1 | CASSLTTPENTEAFF | TGCGCCAGCAGCCTAACCACCCCAGAGAACACTGAAGCTTTCTTT
TRBD2 | TRBJ2-3 | many | TRBV9 | CASSSGTSGSTDTQYF | TGTGCCAGCAGCTCCGGGACTAGCGGTAGCACAGATACGCAGTATTTT
NA | TRBJ2-3 | NA | TRBV2 | CASSESIDTQYF | TGTGCCAGCAGTGAAAGTATAGATACGCAGTATTTT
NA | TRBJ1-2 | many | TRBV6-1 | CASSEGRTYGTNYGYTF | TGTGCCAGCAGTGAAGGGAGGACATATGGGACTAACTATGGCTACACCTTC
TRBD1 | TRBJ1-1 | many | TRBV20-1 | CSARDRRNTEAFF | TGCAGTGCGAGGGACAGGCGGAACACTGAAGCTTTCTTT
NA | TRBJ1-1 | many | TRBV20-1 | CSASQTQGGTEAFF | TGCAGTGCTAGCCAAACACAGGGTGGGACTGAAGCTTTCTTT
NA | TRBJ1-4 | many | TRBV30 | CAWSPQGMNEKLFF | TGTGCCTGGAGTCCCCAGGGCATGAATGAAAAACTGTTTTTT
NA | TRBJ1-3 | many | TRBV20-1 | CSASERRDPSSGNTIYF | TGCAGTGCTAGTGAGAGACGGGACCCGAGCTCTGGAAACACCATATATTTT
NA | TRBJ1-5 | many | TRBV10-3 | CAISGHSNQPQHF | TGTGCCATCAGTGGCCATAGCAATCAGCCCCAGCATTTT
TRBD1 | TRBJ1-4 | NA | TRBV4-1 | CASSQKQTGAGNEKLFF | TGCGCCAGCAGCCAGAAGCAAACAGGGGCTGGTAATGAAAAACTGTTTTTT
NA | TRBJ1-6 | NA | TRBV9 | CASSVEGSYNSPLHF | TGTGCCAGCAGCGTAGAGGGGTCCTATAATTCACCCCTCCACTTT
TRBD1 | TRBJ1-2 | many | TRBV12-5 | CASGLPGQGPYGYTF | TGTGCTAGTGGTTTGCCGGGACAGGGGCCCTATGGCTACACCTTC
NA | TRBJ2-7 | many | TRBV27 | CASRAGGGPYEQYF | TGTGCCAGCAGGGCCGGGGGCGGACCCTACGAGCAGTACTTC
NA | TRBJ1-5 | NA | TRBV19 | CASSIGGQPQHF | TGTGCCAGTAGTATAGGTGGACAGCCCCAGCATTTT
NA | TRBJ2-7 | many | TRBV5-1 | CASSPAGLRYEQYF | TGCGCCAGCAGCCCCGCCGGCCTGCGCTACGAGCAGTACTTC
NA | TRBJ2-3 | few | TRBV5-1 | CASSLVPLSTDTQYF | TGCGCCAGCAGCTTGGTACCGCTAAGCACAGATACGCAGTATTTT
TRBD2 | TRBJ2-5 | many | TRBV6-1 | CASALAGGETQYF | TGTGCCAGCGCCCTAGCGGGCGGTGAGACCCAGTACTTC
NA | TRBJ2-6 | many | TRBV5-1 | CASSLAGTRGANVLTF | TGCGCCAGCAGCTTGGCCGGGACCCGGGGAGCCAACGTCCTGACTTTC
NA | TRBJ2-7 | many | TRBV29-1 | CSVEDNSEQQYF | TGCAGCGTTGAAGATAACTCAGAACAGCAGTACTTC
NA | TRBJ1-6 | many | TRBV2 | CARAVSSYNSPLHF | TGTGCCAGAGCGGTGAGCTCCTATAATTCACCCCTCCACTTT
NA | TRBJ2-2 | many | TRBV27 | CASSLASRTGELFF | TGTGCCAGCAGTCTCGCCTCGAGGACCGGGGAGCTGTTTTTT
NA | TRBJ2-3 | NA | TRBV14 | CASSRGQYTDTQYF | TGTGCCAGCAGCCGAGGACAGTACACAGATACGCAGTATTTT
TRBD1 | TRBJ2-7 | few | TRBV28 | CASSRGQAPDEQYF | TGTGCCAGCAGCCGCGGACAGGCTCCAGACGAGCAGTACTTC
NA | TRBJ2-3 | few | TRBV5-1 | CASSLAFADTQYF | TGCGCCAGCAGCTTGGCCTTCGCAGATACGCAGTATTTT
NA | TRBJ2-7 | few | TRBV15 | CATSGDAAAVGQYF | TGTGCCACCAGCGGAGATGCGGCCGCCGTTGGGCAGTACTTC
NA | TRBJ2-7 | few | TRBV28 | CAALGSSSYEQYF | TGTGCCGCGCTGGGCTCGAGCTCCTACGAGCAGTACTTC
NA | TRBJ1-5 | few | TRBV7-9 | CASNRVGAEPQHF | TGTGCCAGCAACCGCGTGGGGGCGGAGCCCCAGCATTTT
TRBD1 | TRBJ1-2 | NA | TRBV5-6 | CASSGAGTAIYGYTF | TGTGCCAGCAGCGGAGCGGGGACAGCGATCTATGGCTACACCTTC